This T cell receptor (beta chain) was identified during a study of OX40 agonist ivuxolimab in advanced cancers. Germline-derived CDR1 and CDR2 are MDHEN and SYDVKM. The CDR3 covers 13 residues. V lost 2 bases to trimming and J lost 4 bases, with 8 bases between them. TCRdb keeps only in-frame clones here, not all; method: immunoSEQ multiplex PCR. The data hold approximately 60,000 clones, with over 75% observed a single time. The rearrangement uses TRBV28 and TRBJ1-1; a possible D gene is TRBD1 (5 bases). The source of this sequence is an adult with an advanced solid tumor such as melanoma, head and neck, liver or kidney cancer. The sample in question was CD4+ or CD8+ T cells sorted from blood, obtained in a trial of the OX40 agonist ivuxolimab. The CDR3 is CASSLGGSTEAFF. CDR3 nucleotides: TGTGCCAGCAGTTTAGGGGGTTCCACTGAAGCTTTCTTT.